This TCR beta chain was identified in a study of blood T cell repertoires in COVID-19. As for the study in general: Acute and convalescent COVID-19 samples came from the United States, Italy and Spain.

Authors' data handling: Nucleated cell number was recorded as an estimate derived from reference gene primer amplification. Using immunoSEQ multiplex PCR, the repertoire was profiled, and TCRdb retains in-frame clones only, with some absent. D and trimming were read from the DNA, whereas the V and J calls and clone size are those reported in that table. Found here are over 130,000 clones, approximately 83% of them singletons; the top ten hold under 4.5%. This clone was picked up a small number of times. This CDR3 is built from 13 residues. Trimming took off 5 bases at V and 2 bases at J, with 9 bases between the two ends. Germline V CDR1 and CDR2: MNHEY, SVGAGI.

The gene calls are TRBV6-5 and TRBJ1-1, with no clear D. Sequenced input: peripheral blood. The clonotype originates from a woman aged 55-70 years with acute or convalescent COVID-19. The chain's CDR3 is CASSLGSNTEAFF. For the CDR3, the DNA is TGTGCCAGCAGTCTGGGCAGCAACACTGAAGCTTTCTTT.